This entry is about one T cell receptor beta chain. The data stem from a study of chemoradiotherapy in HPV16-positive cancers. V shed 5 bases and J shed 2 bases, with 9 bases lying between them. Germline CDR1 reads SGHTA; CDR2 reads FQGNSA. This CDR3 comprises 13 residues. Some clones are missing from TCRdb's copy, which holds only in-frame ones; the method was immunoSEQ multiplex PCR. The sample shows under 15,000 clones, 85% to 90% of them seen only once. The sequencing used blood, collected from a patient who underwent chemoradiotherapy. The TCR originated in a human donor with HPV-associated anogenital cancer. This chain uses TRBV7-2 with TRBJ2-5; no firm D call. The CDR3, as DNA: TGTGCCAGCAGCCGACGGGTTCAAGAGACCCAGTACTTC. Encoded protein: CASSRRVQETQYF.